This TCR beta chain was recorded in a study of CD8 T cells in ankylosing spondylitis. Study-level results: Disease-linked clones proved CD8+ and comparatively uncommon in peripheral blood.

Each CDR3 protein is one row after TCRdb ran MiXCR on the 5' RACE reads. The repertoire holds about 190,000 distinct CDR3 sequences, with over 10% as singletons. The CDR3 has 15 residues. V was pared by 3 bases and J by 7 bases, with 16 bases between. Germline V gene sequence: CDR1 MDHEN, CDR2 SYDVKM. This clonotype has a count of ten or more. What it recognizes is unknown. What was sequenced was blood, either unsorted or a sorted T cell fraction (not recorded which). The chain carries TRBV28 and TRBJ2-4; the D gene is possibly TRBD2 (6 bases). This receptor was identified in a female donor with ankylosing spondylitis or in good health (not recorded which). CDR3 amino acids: CASSFGWREGNIQYF. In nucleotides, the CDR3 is TGTGCCAGCAGTTTCGGCTGGCGGGAAGGGAACATTCAGTACTTC.